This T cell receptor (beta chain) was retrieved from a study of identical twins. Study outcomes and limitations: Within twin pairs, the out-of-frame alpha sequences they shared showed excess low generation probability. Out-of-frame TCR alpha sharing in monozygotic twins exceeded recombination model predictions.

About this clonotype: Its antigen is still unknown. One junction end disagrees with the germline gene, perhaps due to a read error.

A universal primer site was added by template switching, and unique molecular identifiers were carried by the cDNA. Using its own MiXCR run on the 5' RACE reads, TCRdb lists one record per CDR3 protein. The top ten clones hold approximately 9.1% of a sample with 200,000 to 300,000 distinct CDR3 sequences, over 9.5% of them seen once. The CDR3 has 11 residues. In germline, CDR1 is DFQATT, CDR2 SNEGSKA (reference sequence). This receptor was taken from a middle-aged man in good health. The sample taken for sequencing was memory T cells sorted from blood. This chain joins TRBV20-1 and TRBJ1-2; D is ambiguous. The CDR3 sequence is CSANDGYGDTF. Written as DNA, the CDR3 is TGCAGTGCTAATGATGGGTATGGCGACACCTTC.